This T cell receptor beta chain is drawn from a study of neurological immune-mediated disorders. Study outcomes and limitations: TCR clonal expansion peaked in HTLV-1-associated myelopathy patients and was lowest in multiple sclerosis patients.

From the 5' RACE reads, TCRdb called clonotypes with MiXCR, one entry per CDR3 protein. Here the sample spans under 35,000 distinct CDR3 sequences, 20% to 25% being singletons. At least ten counts were recorded for this clonotype. Its antigen is not known. This CDR3 is built from 13 residues. V lost 7 bases and J 4 bases, leaving 16 bases between the germline ends. Germline CDR1 reads SQVTM; CDR2 reads ANQGSEA. Sample: CD4+ T cells from blood. The receptor comes from a man aged 50 to 59 with HTLV-1-associated myelopathy (HAM/TSP). The genes are TRBV29-1 and TRBJ1-1, with no clear D. The CDR3 DNA follows: TGCAGCGCGAGGGCAATTCGCAGCACTGAAGCTTTCTTT. It encodes CSARAIRSTEAFF.